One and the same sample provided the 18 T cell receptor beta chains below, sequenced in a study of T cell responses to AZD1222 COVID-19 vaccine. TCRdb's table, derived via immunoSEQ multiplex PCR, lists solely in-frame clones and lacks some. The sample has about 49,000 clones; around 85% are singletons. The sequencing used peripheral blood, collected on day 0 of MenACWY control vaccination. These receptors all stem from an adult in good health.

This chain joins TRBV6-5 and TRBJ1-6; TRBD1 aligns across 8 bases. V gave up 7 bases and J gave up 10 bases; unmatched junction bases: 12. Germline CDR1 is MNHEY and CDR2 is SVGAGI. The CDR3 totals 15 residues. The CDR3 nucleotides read TGTGCCAGCAAACCCCCGGGACAGGTCGTCTCACCCCTCCACTTT. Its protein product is CASKPPGQVVSPLHF.

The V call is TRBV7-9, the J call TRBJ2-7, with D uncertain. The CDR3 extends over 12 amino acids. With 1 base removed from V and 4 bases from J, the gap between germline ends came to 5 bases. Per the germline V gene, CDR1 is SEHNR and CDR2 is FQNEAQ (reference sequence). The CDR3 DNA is TGTGCCAGCAGCTTAGAGAAGTACGAGCAGTACTTC. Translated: CASSLEKYEQYF. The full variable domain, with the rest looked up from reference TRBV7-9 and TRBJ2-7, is DTGVSQNPRHKITKRGQNVTFRCDPISEHNRLYWYRQTLGQGPEFLTYFQNEAQLEKSRLLSDRFSAERPKGSFSTLEIQRTEQGDSAMYLCASSLEKYEQYFGPGTRLTVT.

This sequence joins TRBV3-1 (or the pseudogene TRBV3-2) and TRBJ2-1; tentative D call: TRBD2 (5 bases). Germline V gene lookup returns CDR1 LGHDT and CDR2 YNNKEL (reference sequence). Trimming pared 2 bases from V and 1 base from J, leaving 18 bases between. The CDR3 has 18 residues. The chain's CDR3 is CASSQSTLARRSYNEQFF. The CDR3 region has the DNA TGTGCCAGCAGCCAAAGCACCCTTGCCAGGAGGTCCTACAATGAGCAGTTCTTC.

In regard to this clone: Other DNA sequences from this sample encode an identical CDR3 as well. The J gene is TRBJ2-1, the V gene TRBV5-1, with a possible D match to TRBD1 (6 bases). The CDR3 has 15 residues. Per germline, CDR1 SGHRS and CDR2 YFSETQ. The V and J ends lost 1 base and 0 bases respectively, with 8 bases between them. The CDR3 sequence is CASSLTGFSYNEQFF. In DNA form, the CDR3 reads TGCGCCAGCAGCTTGACAGGGTTCTCCTACAATGAGCAGTTCTTC.

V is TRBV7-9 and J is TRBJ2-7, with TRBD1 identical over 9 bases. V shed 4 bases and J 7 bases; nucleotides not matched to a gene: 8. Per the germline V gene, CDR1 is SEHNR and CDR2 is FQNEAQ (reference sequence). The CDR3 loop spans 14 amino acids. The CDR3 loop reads CASSSKTGGWEQYF. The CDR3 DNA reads TGTGCCAGCAGCTCGAAGACAGGGGGATGGGAGCAGTACTTC.

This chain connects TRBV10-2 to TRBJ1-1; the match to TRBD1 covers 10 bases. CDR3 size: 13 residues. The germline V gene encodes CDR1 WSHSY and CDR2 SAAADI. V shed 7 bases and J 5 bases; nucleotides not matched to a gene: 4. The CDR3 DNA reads TGCGCCAGCACTGGGACAGGGGAAACTGAAGCTTTCTTT. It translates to CASTGTGETEAFF.

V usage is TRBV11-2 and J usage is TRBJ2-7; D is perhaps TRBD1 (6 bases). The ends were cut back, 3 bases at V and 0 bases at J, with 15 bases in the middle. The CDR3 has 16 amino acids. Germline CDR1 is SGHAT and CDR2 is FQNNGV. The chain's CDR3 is CASSFFQGPLSYEQYF. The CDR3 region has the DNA TGTGCCAGCAGCTTCTTCCAGGGGCCCCTCTCCTACGAGCAGTACTTC.

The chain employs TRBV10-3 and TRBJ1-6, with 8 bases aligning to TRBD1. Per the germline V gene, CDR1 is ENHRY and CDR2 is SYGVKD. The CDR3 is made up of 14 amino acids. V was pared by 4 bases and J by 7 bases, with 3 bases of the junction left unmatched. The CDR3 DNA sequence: TGTGCCATCAGTGCGGACAGGGCGAATTCACCCCTCCACTTT. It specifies CAISADRANSPLHF.

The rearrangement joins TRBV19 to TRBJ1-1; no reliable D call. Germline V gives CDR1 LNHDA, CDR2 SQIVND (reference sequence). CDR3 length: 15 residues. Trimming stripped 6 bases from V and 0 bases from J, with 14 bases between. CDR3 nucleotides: TGTGCCAGTAGGCCGGGAATCGCTCTGAACACTGAAGCTTTCTTT. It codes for CASRPGIALNTEAFF. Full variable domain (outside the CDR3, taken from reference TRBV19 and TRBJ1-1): DGGITQSPKYLFRKEGQNVTLSCEQNLNHDAMYWYRQDPGQGLRLIYYSQIVNDFQKGDIAEGYSVSREKKESFPLTVTSAQKNPTAFYLCASRPGIALNTEAFFGQGTRLTVV.

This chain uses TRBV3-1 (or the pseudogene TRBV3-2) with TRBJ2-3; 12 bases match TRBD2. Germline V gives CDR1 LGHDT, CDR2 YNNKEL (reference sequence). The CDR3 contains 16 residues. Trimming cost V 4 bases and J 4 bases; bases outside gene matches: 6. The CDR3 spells CASSLRTSGMADTQYF. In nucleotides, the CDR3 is TGTGCCAGCAGCCTCCGGACTAGCGGGATGGCAGATACGCAGTATTTT.

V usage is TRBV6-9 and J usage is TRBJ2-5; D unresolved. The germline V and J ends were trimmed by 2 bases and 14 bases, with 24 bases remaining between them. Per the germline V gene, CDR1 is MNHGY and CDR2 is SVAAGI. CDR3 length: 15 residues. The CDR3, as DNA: TGTGCCAGCAGTTATAATCTTTGTAGGCCTTATTCTCAATACTTC. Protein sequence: CASSYNLCRPYSQYF.

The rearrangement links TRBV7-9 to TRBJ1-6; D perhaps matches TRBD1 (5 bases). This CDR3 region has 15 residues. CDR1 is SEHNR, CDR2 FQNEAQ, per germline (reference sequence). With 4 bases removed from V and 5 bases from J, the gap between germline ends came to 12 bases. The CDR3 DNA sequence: TGTGCCAGCAGCTGGACGTCGGGGGATAATTCACCCCTCCACTTT. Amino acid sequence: CASSWTSGDNSPLHF.

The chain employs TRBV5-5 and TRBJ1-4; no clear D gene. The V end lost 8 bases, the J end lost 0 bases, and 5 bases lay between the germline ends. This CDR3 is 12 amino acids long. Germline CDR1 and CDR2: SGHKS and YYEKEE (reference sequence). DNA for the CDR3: TGTGCCAGTTATGCAACTAATGAAAAACTGTTTTTT. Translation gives CASYATNEKLFF.

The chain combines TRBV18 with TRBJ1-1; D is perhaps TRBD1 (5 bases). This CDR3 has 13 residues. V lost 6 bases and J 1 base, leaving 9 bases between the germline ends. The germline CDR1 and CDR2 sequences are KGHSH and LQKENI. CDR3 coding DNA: TGTGCCAGCTCCCCTGGGGGGAACACTGAAGCTTTCTTT. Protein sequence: CASSPGGNTEAFF.

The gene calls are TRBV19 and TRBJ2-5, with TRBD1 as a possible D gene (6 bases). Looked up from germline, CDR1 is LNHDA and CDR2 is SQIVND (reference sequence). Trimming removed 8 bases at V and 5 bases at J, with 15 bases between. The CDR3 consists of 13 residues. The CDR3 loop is CASRDITRETQYF. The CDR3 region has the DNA TGTGCCAGTCGGGACATTACTAGGGAGACCCAGTACTTC.

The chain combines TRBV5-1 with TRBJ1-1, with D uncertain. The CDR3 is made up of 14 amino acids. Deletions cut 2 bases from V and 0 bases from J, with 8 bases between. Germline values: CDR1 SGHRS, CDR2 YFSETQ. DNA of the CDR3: TGCGCCAGCAGCTTACAGCCATTGAACACTGAAGCTTTCTTT. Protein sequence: CASSLQPLNTEAFF.

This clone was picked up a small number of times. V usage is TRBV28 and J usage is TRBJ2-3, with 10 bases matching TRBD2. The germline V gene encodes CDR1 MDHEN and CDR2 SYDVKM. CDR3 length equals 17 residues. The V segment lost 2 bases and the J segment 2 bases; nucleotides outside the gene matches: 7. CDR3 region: CASSLGLAGALTDTQYF. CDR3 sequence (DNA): TGTGCCAGCAGTTTAGGGCTAGCGGGAGCTCTCACAGATACGCAGTATTTT.

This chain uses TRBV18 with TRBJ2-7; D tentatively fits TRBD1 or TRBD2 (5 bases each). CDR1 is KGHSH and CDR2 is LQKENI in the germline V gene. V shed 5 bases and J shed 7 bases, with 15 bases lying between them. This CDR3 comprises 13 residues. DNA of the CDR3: TGTGCCAGCTCATTGCAGGGCAGGAGGGAGCAGTACGTC. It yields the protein CASSLQGRREQYV.